Below are 6 T cell receptor beta chains sequenced from a single sample in a study of naive and memory T cell subsets. The beta constant-region primer was an equimolar mix of two oligonucleotides covering TRBC1 and TRBC2. TCRdb reprocessed the UMI-ligation and nested PCR reads with MiXCR, giving one entry per CDR3 protein. The table has approximately 140,000 distinct CDR3 sequences, over 15% seen once; the top ten hold 0.14%. Sequencing input: naive CD4+ T cells from blood. Source of these receptors: a human donor in good health.

The gene calls are TRBV12-3 or TRBV12-4 and TRBJ2-7; D might be TRBD2 (6 bases). The CDR3 extends over 17 amino acids. V lost 5 bases and J lost 1, with 21 bases in between. CDR3 in DNA: TGTGCCAGCAGTGCCCGAGTGGGGAGGACCGAATCCTACGAGCAGTACTTC. This gives the protein CASSARVGRTESYEQYF.

This clonotype has a count of ten or more. The chain carries TRBV20-1 and TRBJ2-3; D gene uncertain. Germline CDR1 and CDR2: DFQATT and SNEGSKA (reference sequence). This CDR3 region has 14 residues. V was clipped by 4 bases and J by 2 bases, with 13 bases between them. The CDR3 loop is CSAIADQPTDTQYF. The CDR3 DNA follows: TGCAGTGCTATCGCAGATCAACCCACAGATACGCAGTATTTT.

The rearrangement joins TRBV28 to TRBJ2-2; D possibly corresponds to TRBD2 (5 bases). Trimming took 3 bases from V and 4 from J, leaving 6 bases between them. The CDR3 is made up of 13 amino acids. The germline V gene encodes CDR1 MDHEN and CDR2 SYDVKM. The CDR3 region is CASSLDFTGELFF. In DNA, the CDR3 is TGTGCCAGCAGTTTGGACTTCACCGGGGAGCTGTTTTTT.

This clonotype has a handful of counts. The chain uses TRBV29-1 and TRBJ2-7; 11 positions agree with TRBD1. With V trimmed by 3 bases and J by 4 bases, 8 bases remained unmatched. The length of the CDR3 is 15 residues. Per germline, CDR1 SQVTM and CDR2 ANQGSEA. CDR3 sequence (DNA): TGCAGCGTTGATAGGACAGGGGGCGGGGGATACGAGCAGTACTTC. Its translation: CSVDRTGGGGYEQYF.

V and J are TRBV5-6 and TRBJ1-1, with TRBD1 matching 10 bases. The length of the CDR3 is 18 residues. V was clipped by 1 base and J by 4 bases; unmatched bases: 13. Germline CDR1 is SGHDT and CDR2 is YYEEEE. The CDR3 reads CASSLPRQGANVGTEAFF. Written as DNA, the CDR3 is TGTGCCAGCAGCTTGCCTCGACAGGGGGCGAATGTCGGCACTGAAGCTTTCTTT.

This clonotype was seen a few times. This chain uses TRBV29-1 with TRBJ2-7; 10 bases align to TRBD2. The V segment lost 0 bases and the J segment 0 bases; nucleotides outside the gene matches: 14. The CDR3 loop spans 19 amino acids. CDR1 and CDR2 from the germline V gene are SQVTM and ANQGSEA. Written as DNA, the CDR3 is TGCAGCGTTGAAGATCGGAGCGGGGGGGCCCGACGAAGCTCCTACGAGCAGTACTTC. Amino acid sequence: CSVEDRSGGARRSSYEQYF.